This TCR beta chain derives from a study of metastatic and nonmetastatic thyroid tumors. No patient had received any treatment before thyroid surgery. Using MiXCR, TCRdb reanalyzed the PCR reads. The repertoire holds 14,000 or so clones, with around a third as singletons. Germline V gene sequence: CDR1 MNHNS, CDR2 SASEGT. The CDR3 contains 16 residues. V gave up 4 bases and J gave up 0 bases, with 16 bases separating them. Specimen: tumor tissue. The chain uses TRBV6-1 and TRBJ2-7; the D gene is possibly TRBD1 (6 bases). The receptor was derived from a male donor with papillary thyroid cancer or a benign thyroid nodule (not recorded which). Some clones in this sample may be carry-over from other donors' samples. CDR3 in DNA: TGTGCCAGCAGTGGCGCAAGGGACACGGGCTCCTACGAGCAGTACTTC. This codes for CASSGARDTGSYEQYF.